This T cell receptor beta chain was profiled in a study of blood T cell repertoires in COVID-19 (TCRdb year 2020). Broadly, across the study: Samples from collaborators originated in the United States, Italy and Spain and spanned both the acute and convalescent phases of COVID-19. Subjects who had been exposed to COVID-19, were actively infected with it, or had recovered from it provided the deeply sampled blood TCRbeta repertoires that made up the dataset. The repertoires were released in a freely available public database intended as a resource for research on the immune response to SARS-CoV-2. The material from the prospective study consisted of cDNA or gDNA derived from T cells, B-cell-depleted T cells, or PBMCs. Where available, HLA class I and class II types were obtained from metadata supplied by the sample provider rather than from assay-based typing. Nearly every sample came with metadata listing a de-identified subject ID, COVID-19 status, age in years and sex. Samples came from the ongoing ImmuneRACE study (first 160 participants) plus 1,254 subjects from 6 global collaborators. What the authors observed across the whole study: Clinical and demographic metadata were provided uncurated, with the amount varying by source and participant.

TCRbeta CDR3 regions were amplified from genomic DNA using the immunoSEQ Assay, a bias-controlled multiplex PCR. On the authors' methods: Nucleated cell counts per sample were estimated from amplification of reference gene primers within the assay. To quantify the absolute abundance of each unique TCRbeta CDR3 rearrangement, sequence reads were collapsed and filtered. For each sample, productive Simpson clonality was calculated as the square root of Simpson's diversity index over productive rearrangements. TCRdb stores this immuneACCESS table with in-frame sequences only. Part of the clones is absent; in the studies checked, under half of the shortfall reflects unresolved V genes, and no reason is known for the rest. That table furnishes V, J and clone size, whereas the DNA furnished D and trimming. The sample profile shows 100,000 to 150,000 clones; more than 85% of them were found once. About 4.1% of the sample is taken by the ten largest.

A word on this clone: No cognate antigen has been identified for it. Per-base qualities were not stored, and no clone one base away is much larger.

CDR1 is given as SGHDT and CDR2 as YYEEEE, both from the germline V gene. Inclusive of the bounding cysteine and phenylalanine, the CDR3 is 16 residues long. The retained sequence is limited to the CDR3, 48 bases, with the frame set at the first base. V is pared back by 3 bases and J by 1 base, with 16 bases lying between the germline termini. One collaborating source in Seattle enrolled patients while the patients were actively infected and followed the patients over time throughout the course of disease. Whole blood was collected in K2EDTA tubes by collaborating institutions according to the institutions' own protocols. For TCRbeta analysis, collaborators shipped samples in one of three forms: frozen whole blood, isolated PBMCs, or DNA extracted from either of those sample types.

The TCR was taken from a man aged 55 to 70 with COVID-19, enrolled during active disease. Sequenced sample: peripheral blood. This chain is built from TRBV5-6 and TRBJ1-1, and the D gene may be TRBD1, 6 bases matching. The CDR3 has the sequence CASSYQGGGRNTEAFF. The nucleotides are TGTGCCAGCAGCTACCAGGGAGGGGGAAGGAACACTGAAGCTTTCTTT.